Presented here are 5 T cell receptor beta chains from one specimen sequenced in a study of beta chain features in type 1 diabetes. Findings and caveats of the study: The study found moderately but significantly shorter TCRB CDR3s in all four CD4+ subsets of Type 1 diabetes patients.

These TCRs are of unknown antigen specificity. Sequenced material consisted of expressed TCRB transcripts (all of the isolated RNA was reverse transcribed). The table came from immunoSEQ multiplex PCR; TCRdb's copy has only in-frame clones and leaves some out. The sample has approximately 600,000 clones, roughly 12% seen once. Sequencing input: naive CD4+ T cells from blood. The origin of the receptors is a man younger than 40 with type 1 diabetes.

This clone came up a few times. V is TRBV5-1 and J is TRBJ2-1; TRBD2 might be the D (6 bases). V lost 3 bases, J lost 0 bases, and 13 bases lay in between. In germline, CDR1 is SGHRS, CDR2 YFSETQ. This CDR3 is 16 amino acids long. The CDR3 coding sequence is TGCGCCAGCAGCTCAGATAGCGGACTCTCCTACAATGAGCAGTTCTTC. It codes for CASSSDSGLSYNEQFF.

This clone was counted a few times. CDR3 in amino acids: CASRDRVLGDEQFF. CDR3 DNA sequence: TGTGCCAGCAGGGACAGGGTTTTGGGGGATGAGCAGTTCTTC. This chain links TRBV6-5 with TRBJ2-1; the match to TRBD1 covers 8 bases. J was trimmed by 8 bases and V by 6 bases; bases with no gene match: 9. CDR1 is MNHEY, CDR2 SVGAGI, per germline. The length of the CDR3 is 14 residues.

The V call is TRBV28, the J call TRBJ1-6; TRBD1 matches 7 bases. Germline assignment: CDR1 MDHEN and CDR2 SYDVKM. The CDR3 totals 15 residues. Trimming took 4 bases from V and 10 from J; bases not matched to a gene: 10. The chain's CDR3 is CASSSAGGQFSPLHF. The CDR3 coding sequence is TGTGCCAGCAGTTCCGCCGGGGGACAGTTCTCACCCCTCCACTTT.

The chain recombines TRBV27 with TRBJ2-2, with D unclear. The CDR3 is 13 residues long. Trimming removed 6 bases at V and 1 base at J, with 6 bases between. Germline V CDR1 and CDR2: MNHEY, SMNVEV (reference sequence). The CDR3 here is CASRGLNTGELFF. CDR3 DNA sequence: TGTGCCAGCAGGGGTCTGAACACCGGGGAGCTGTTTTTT.

The genes are TRBV29-1 and TRBJ1-2, with a possible D match to TRBD1 (5 bases). The length of the CDR3 is 14 residues. With 4 bases removed from V and 4 bases from J, the gap between germline ends came to 16 bases. Germline loops: CDR1 SQVTM, CDR2 ANQGSEA. The CDR3 nucleotides read TGCAGCGTTGTAACACAGGCTCTATCCTATGGCTACACCTTC. It yields the protein CSVVTQALSYGYTF.